This T cell receptor (beta chain) emerged from a study of human T cells and chemical hapten exposure. Details on this clonotype: The junction does not match germline at one end; this may be a read error.

The sample's time point: patch test 1, 2 weeks after DPC sensitization. As for treatment: therapeutic diphenylcyclopropenone sensitization with weekly scalp DPC. TCRdb used MiXCR to reprocess the RACE reads, holding one entry per CDR3 protein. The sample lists around 190,000 distinct CDR3 sequences, around 22% seen once, with approximately 6.7% in the top ten. Germline CDR1 SGHRS, CDR2 YFSETQ. The CDR3 consists of 16 residues. This TCR was sampled from a woman in her forties or fifties with alopecia areata. Some clones in this sample may be carry-over from other donors' samples. The rearrangement joins TRBV5-1 to TRBJ2-1, with unresolved D. The sample consisted of whole blood, taken in connection with sensitization to the hapten diphenylcyclopropenone (DPC). CDR3 nucleotide sequence: TGCGTCAGCAGCTTGGCCCCAGTTAGCTCCTACAATGAGCAGTTCTTC. It codes for CVSSLAPVSSYNEQFF.